A selection of T cell receptor beta chains follows, all from one sample in a study of blood T cell repertoires in COVID-19. Clones were read by immunoSEQ multiplex PCR, and TCRdb kept only the in-frame ones, dropping some. The table records some 120,000 clones, around 89% of them present only once. The sample taken for sequencing was peripheral blood. These receptor sequences come from a man in his fifties with acute or convalescent COVID-19. The CDR3 runs from the conserved cysteine through the conserved F or W. The D gene is left open where the match is weak. Not every row has a clone size; where given, it reads once, few, many or a size class.

d_gene	v_gene	j_gene	abundance	CDR3aa	CDR3nt
-	TRBV28	TRBJ1-2	-	CASTFGGEGNYGYTF	TGTGCCAGCACCTTCGGGGGTGAGGGGAACTATGGCTACACCTTC
-	TRBV19	TRBJ1-4	-	CASSIRTVSRNEKLFF	TGTGCCAGTAGTATCCGGACAGTTTCCCGTAATGAAAAACTGTTTTTT
-	TRBV6-4	TRBJ1-2	-	CASSDSPGNGYTF	TGTGCCAGCAGTGACTCTCCGGGAAATGGCTACACCTTC
TRBD1	TRBV30	TRBJ1-4	-	CAWKGANNEKLFF	TGTGCCTGGAAGGGGGCAAATAATGAAAAACTGTTTTTT
TRBD1	TRBV29-1	TRBJ2-7	once	CSVPGQGLLEQYF	TGCAGCGTCCCGGGACAGGGTCTTCTCGAGCAGTACTTC
TRBD1	TRBV13	TRBJ2-2	-	CASSPTTGIGELFF	TGTGCCAGCAGCCCGACGACAGGGATCGGGGAGCTGTTTTTT
TRBD1	TRBV5-4	TRBJ2-5	-	CASQGDYQETQYF	TGTGCCAGTCAGGGGGATTACCAAGAGACCCAGTACTTC
TRBD1	TRBV13	TRBJ1-1	-	CASSFRQGATEAFF	TGTGCCAGCAGCTTTAGGCAGGGGGCAACTGAAGCTTTCTTT
-	TRBV11-2	TRBJ2-6	-	CASSRMSLSGANVLTF	TGTGCCAGCAGCCGCATGAGTCTGTCTGGGGCCAACGTCCTGACTTTC
-	TRBV24-1	TRBJ2-1	-	CATSGYGADNEQFF	TGTGCCACCAGTGGCTACGGAGCCGACAATGAGCAGTTCTTC
-	TRBV15	TRBJ1-5	few	CATSRGQTPNQPQHF	TGTGCCACCAGCAGAGGACAAACCCCCAATCAGCCCCAGCATTTT
TRBD1	TRBV19	TRBJ1-1	-	CASSSWTGGSTEAFF	TGTGCCAGTAGTTCTTGGACAGGGGGTTCAACTGAAGCTTTCTTT
-	TRBV5-1	TRBJ2-3	-	CASSLAPGWRDTQYF	TGCGCCAGCAGCTTGGCCCCAGGGTGGAGAGATACGCAGTATTTT
-	TRBV28	TRBJ2-1	-	CASSLRQGYNEQFF	TGTGCCAGCAGTTTAAGGCAGGGCTACAATGAGCAGTTCTTC
-	TRBV23-1	TRBJ1-1	-	CASSQSYRVGRGTEAFF	TGCGCCAGCAGTCAATCGTACAGGGTAGGGAGAGGCACTGAAGCTTTCTTT